The 23 T cell receptor beta chains listed next were all sequenced from one sample in a study of breast tumors, draining lymph nodes, adjacent tissues. TCRdb redid the calling of the multiplex PCR reads with MiXCR, one entry per CDR3 protein. The sample contains approximately 20,000 distinct CDR3 sequences, 43% of which appear only once. Material: breast tumor tissue. All receptors derive from a female donor with breast cancer. Some clones in this sample may be carry-over from other donors' samples.

This clonotype was seen at least ten times. The chain recombines TRBV24-1 with TRBJ2-1; 13 bases line up with TRBD2. The V segment lost 4 bases and the J segment 13 bases; nucleotides outside the gene matches: 9. The germline V gene has CDR1 KGHDR and CDR2 SFDVKD. CDR3 length equals 15 residues. CDR3 protein: CATSEPTSGRAIQFF. The CDR3 DNA reads TGTGCCACCAGTGAGCCAACTAGCGGGAGGGCCATTCAGTTCTTC.

V gene TRBV29-1 combines with J gene TRBJ2-3; the match to TRBD2 covers 9 bases. The CDR3 sequence is 15 residues long. Trimming at V came to 6 bases and at J to 2 bases, leaving 9 bases not matched to a gene. Germline V CDR1 and CDR2: SQVTM, ANQGSEA. The CDR3 DNA is TGCAGCGTGGACGAAGCTAGCGGGACCACAGATACGCAGTATTTT. Its translation: CSVDEASGTTDTQYF.

Many counts were recorded for this clonotype. V and J are TRBV7-2 and TRBJ2-1, with 10 bases fitting TRBD2. The CDR3 extends over 17 amino acids. Germline assignment: CDR1 SGHTA and CDR2 FQGNSA. Trimming took 5 bases from V and 8 from J; bases not matched to a gene: 15. This chain's CDR3 is CASSPSHGTSVGDEQFF. The DNA of the CDR3 is TGTGCCAGCAGCCCTTCCCATGGGACTAGCGTTGGGGATGAGCAGTTCTTC.

V usage is TRBV27 and J usage is TRBJ2-1; 7 bases map to TRBD2. J was trimmed by 3 bases and V by 5 bases; bases with no gene match: 1. CDR3 length: 13 residues. CDR1 and CDR2 (germline): MNHEY, SMNVEV (reference sequence). CDR3 in amino acids: CASSREVYNEQFF. The DNA for the CDR3 is TGTGCCAGCAGTCGGGAGGTCTACAATGAGCAGTTCTTC.

The V gene is TRBV15, the J gene TRBJ2-3; perhaps TRBD2 as D (5 bases). This CDR3 region has 15 residues. Germline CDR1 is LNHNV and CDR2 is YYDKDF (reference sequence). V dropped 0 bases and J dropped 1 base, with 8 bases sitting between them. The CDR3 DNA sequence: TGTGCCACCAGCAGAGAATGGGGAGGCACAGATACGCAGTATTTT. Translation: CATSREWGGTDTQYF.

This clonotype was seen repeatedly, ten times or more. This may stem from a read error, because a much larger clone lies one nucleotide away. The J gene is TRBJ2-7, the V gene TRBV20-1, with a tentative D call TRBD2 (5 bases). Germline CDR1 and CDR2: DFQATT and SNEGSKA (reference sequence). V lost 0 bases, J lost 9 bases, and 15 bases lay in between. The CDR3 runs 13 residues. CDR3 nucleotide sequence: TGCAGTGCTAGAGATCGAGGGTACTTCGCGCAGTACTTC. Translation gives CSARDRGYFAQYF.

This clonotype was detected ten times or more. CDR3 sequence (DNA): TGTGCCTGGACGGACAGGGGCGGACAGCCCCAGCATTTT. This gives the protein CAWTDRGGQPQHF. The chain employs TRBV30 and TRBJ1-5; TRBD1 matches at 9 bases. There are 13 residues in the CDR3. Germline CDR1 and CDR2: GTSNPN and SVGIG (reference sequence). V shed 4 bases and J 7 bases; nucleotides not matched to a gene: 5.

This clonotype is classed as medium-sized (0.01 to 0.1%). Here the CDR3 reads CASSLMVGEKLFF. CDR3 DNA: TGCGCCAGCAGCTTAATGGTGGGTGAAAAACTGTTTTTT. This chain uses TRBV5-1 with TRBJ1-4, with D unclear. V was clipped by 2 bases and J by 7 bases, with 9 bases between them. This CDR3 has 13 amino acids. Looked up from germline, CDR1 is SGHRS and CDR2 is YFSETQ.

This clonotype was detected ten times or more. This may be a read error, as it is one base from a much larger clone. J is TRBJ2-3 and V is TRBV9; possibly TRBD2 for D (6 bases). The CDR3 has 16 residues. V was clipped by 0 bases and J by 1 base, with 12 bases between them. The germline V gene encodes CDR1 SGDLS and CDR2 YYNGEE. The CDR3 loop reads CASSVGGASGTDTQYF. The CDR3 nucleotides are TGTGCCAGCAGCGTAGGTGGGGCTAGCGGCACAGATACGCAGTATTTT.

The chain employs TRBV20-1 and TRBJ2-2; tentatively, D is TRBD2 (6 bases). The germline V gene has CDR1 DFQATT and CDR2 SNEGSKA (reference sequence). The CDR3 runs 15 residues. Trimming left V 0 bases short and J 2 bases short, with 10 bases between. This chain's CDR3 is CSARDQRANTGELFF. The CDR3 nucleotides are TGCAGTGCTAGAGACCAGCGGGCCAACACCGGGGAGCTGTTTTTT.

This clonotype was counted at least ten times. This may arise from a read error, as a much more abundant clone is one base away. This CDR3 reads CASRLATGELFF. In DNA, the CDR3 is TGTGCCAGCAGGCTAGCCACCGGGGAGCTGTTTTTT. The chain uses TRBV6-1 and TRBJ2-2, with D possibly matching TRBD2 (5 bases). Germline CDR1 is MNHNS and CDR2 is SASEGT. V was pared by 6 bases and J by 4 bases, with 6 bases between. The CDR3 has 12 amino acids.

This chain joins TRBV20-1 and TRBJ2-1; 8 bases map to TRBD2. The CDR3 loop spans 18 amino acids. The J segment lost 8 bases and the V segment lost 6 bases, leaving 24 bases of the junction unmatched. The germline V gene has CDR1 DFQATT and CDR2 SNEGSKA (reference sequence). CDR3: CSATSRDDGGLDRDEQFF. For the CDR3, the DNA is TGCAGTGCCACCAGCAGAGACGATGGGGGACTAGATCGCGATGAGCAGTTCTTC.

The V and J genes are TRBV11-2 and TRBJ1-5; D is unclear. The CDR3 contains 13 residues. The germline gives CDR1 SGHAT, CDR2 FQNNGV. V lost 2 bases and J lost 1, with 3 bases in between. Written as DNA, the CDR3 is TGTGCCAGCAGCTTAACGAGCAATCAGCCCCAGCATTTT. Translation gives CASSLTSNQPQHF.

This clonotype was detected many times. A read error may explain this, as a much larger clone is one base away. J is TRBJ1-2 and V is TRBV20-1; no firm D call. The germline CDR1 and CDR2 sequences are DFQATT and SNEGSKA (reference sequence). The CDR3 loop spans 12 amino acids. The CDR3 sequence: CSAKPGAYGSTF. The CDR3 DNA is TGCAGTGCCAAACCAGGAGCCTATGGCTCCACCTTC.

V gene TRBV7-9 combines with J gene TRBJ1-3; D unresolved. Germline V gene data show CDR1 as SEHNR and CDR2 as FQNEAQ (reference sequence). Trimming removed 5 bases from V and 7 bases from J, with 9 bases in between. This CDR3 spans 12 amino acids. CDR3 amino acids: CASSMSENTIYF. The CDR3 coding sequence is TGTGCCAGCAGCATGTCCGAGAACACCATATATTTT.

The chain uses TRBV5-6 and TRBJ1-2; D is possibly TRBD1 (5 bases). The CDR3 contains 14 residues. Germline values: CDR1 SGHDT, CDR2 YYEEEE. With 2 bases removed from V and 4 bases from J, the gap between germline ends came to 12 bases. Written as DNA, the CDR3 is TGTGCCAGCAGCTTTCCCACAGGTGCCTATGGCTACACCTTC. Encoded protein: CASSFPTGAYGYTF.

Points on this clonotype: The CDR3 ends on some other residue instead of the conserved phenylalanine or tryptophan, so this is likely a read error. No DNA is shown, since the ends of the CDR3 on it are uncertain; the CDR3 is the one TCRdb lists. The J gene is TRBJ1-4, the V gene TRBV20-1. The CDR3 has 12 residues if both end residues are counted. Germline CDR1 and CDR2: DFQATT and SNEGSKA (reference sequence). This CDR3 is CSAREGKEKLLL.

This clonotype was seen at least ten times. The CDR3 DNA is TGTGCCAGCAGCGAACAGGCTACCGGGGAGCTGTTTTTT. Translation: CASSEQATGELFF. The V gene is TRBV2, the J gene TRBJ2-2, with a possible D match to TRBD1 (5 bases). Trimming shortened V by 6 bases and J by 5 bases, and 10 bases separated the two germline ends. Germline V gives CDR1 SNHLY, CDR2 FYNNEI. This CDR3 has 13 amino acids.

The chain carries TRBV20-1 and TRBJ2-7, with 12 positions matching TRBD2. V lost 5 bases, J lost 2 bases, and 4 bases stayed unmatched. The CDR3 covers 14 residues. Germline CDR1 is DFQATT and CDR2 is SNEGSKA (reference sequence). The CDR3 nucleotides are TGCAGTGCTTTTCCTAGCGGGAGGGCCTACGAGCAGTACTTC. It specifies CSAFPSGRAYEQYF.

This chain uses TRBV29-1 with TRBJ1-4, with 9 bases lining up with TRBD1. Per the germline V gene, CDR1 is SQVTM and CDR2 is ANQGSEA. V dropped 4 bases and J dropped 8; count of bases not matched to a gene: 17. The CDR3 length is 17 residues. The chain's CDR3 is CSVADLDRGGGNEKLFF. The CDR3 nucleotides read TGCAGCGTTGCGGATTTAGACAGGGGGGGGGGTAACGAAAAACTGTTTTTT.

The CDR3 sequence is CASKGSNSGNSPLHF. CDR3 coding DNA: TGTGCCAGTAAAGGCTCGAACTCAGGAAATTCACCCCTCCACTTT. The chain recombines TRBV19 with TRBJ1-6; D is unclear. Deletions cut 7 bases from V and 7 bases from J, with 17 bases between. The CDR3 is 15 amino acids. Germline-derived CDR1 and CDR2 are LNHDA and SQIVND (reference sequence).

The J gene is TRBJ1-5, the V gene TRBV24-1; tentative D call: TRBD1 (5 bases). Germline loops: CDR1 KGHDR, CDR2 SFDVKD. Trimming took off 5 bases at V and 8 bases at J, with 15 bases between the two ends. CDR3 length equals 14 residues. CDR3: CATSAATANKPQHF. The CDR3 DNA reads as TGTGCCACCAGTGCCGCGACAGCCAACAAGCCCCAGCATTTT.

This clonotype was counted many times. The V and J genes are TRBV5-8 and TRBJ2-1; D might be TRBD1 (5 bases). Germline V gives CDR1 SGHTS, CDR2 YDEGEE. V was trimmed by 0 bases and J by 6 bases, leaving 7 bases between them. The CDR3 length is 13 residues. The CDR3 loop reads CASSLAQGNEQFF. The DNA of the CDR3 is TGTGCCAGCAGCTTGGCTCAGGGCAATGAGCAGTTCTTC. Based on the CDR3 plus reference TRBV5-8 and TRBJ2-1, the full variable domain is EAGVTQSPTHLIKTRGQQATLRCSPISGHTSVYWYQQALGLGLQFLLWYDEGEERNRGNFPPRFSGRQFPNYSSELNVNALELEDSALYLCASSLAQGNEQFFGPGTRLTVL.